This TCR beta chain was sequenced during a study of spatial heterogeneity in lung cancer. Study details: Detection of beta-chain sequences consistently exceeded that of alpha-chain sequences. More than 8.5 raw reads, on average, carried each unique TCR and UMI combination. Study-wide findings and caveats: There were more appearances of ubiquitous expanded tumor TCRs in blood at resection than at follow-up.

A distinct unique molecular identifier was carried by each TCR cDNA molecule. TCRdb re-analysed the 5' RACE reads in MiXCR, keeping a single row per CDR3 protein. The repertoire holds 90,000 to 95,000 distinct CDR3 sequences, about 12% seen once, with roughly 39% in the top ten. This clonotype was seen a few times. The antigen is unknown. Germline trimming cut 0 bases from V and 1 base from J; bases unmatched to any gene: 1. CDR1 is SGDLS, CDR2 YYNGEE, per germline. The CDR3 runs to 16 residues. Stated time point: sample taken at primary tumor resection. The sequence came from a male donor with early-stage non-small cell lung cancer. The specimen comprised PBMCs, sampled at surgery. V and J are TRBV9 and TRBJ2-2; 9 positions agree with TRBD2. The CDR3 DNA is TGTGCCAGCAGCGTAGTTAGCGGGAGGAACACCGGGGAGCTGTTTTTT. Translation gives CASSVVSGRNTGELFF.